The T cell receptor beta chain under discussion was sequenced for a study of HIV-infected children after antiretroviral therapy interruption. At the level of the study: Continuous-treatment children had median age roughly 8 years, interruption over 9 years.

Unique molecular identifiers were included in an RNA-based 3' RACE TCR library. TCRdb re-derived calls from the 3' RACE reads in MiXCR, one entry per CDR3 protein. The sample has roughly 46,000 distinct CDR3 sequences; roughly 4.5% are singletons. This clonotype occurred a few times. Noted treatment: PENTA 11 planned treatment interruption arm or continuous ART arm. This sequence was found in a pool of human donors with HIV. The specimen comprised CD45RA+ CD4+ T cells from PBMCs, pooled from several time points, sampled from a donor given antiretroviral therapy, either interrupted or continuous. Subset in this sample: naive CD4+ CD45RA+ CD45RO- T cells.

The CDR3, as DNA: TGTGCCAGCAGTGAAAAGACGGGACCGTACCCGTACTTC. It encodes CASSEKTGPYPYF. The V gene is TRBV2, the J gene TRBJ2-7; the D gene could be TRBD1 or TRBD2 (5 bases each). The germline V and J ends were trimmed by 2 bases and 12 bases, with 17 bases remaining between them. Germline V gives CDR1 SNHLY, CDR2 FYNNEI. This CDR3 has 13 residues.